This TCR beta chain is drawn from a study of T cell responses to AZD1222 COVID-19 vaccine. Data came from immunoSEQ multiplex PCR; TCRdb stores just in-frame clones and leaves some out. The sample has some 170,000 clones, about 90% seen once. Study-level findings and limits: Most donors were white British, females outnumbered males, and clonal diversity was possibly underestimated. Spike as a whole was targeted by vaccine-associated CD4 TCRs, dominant at 160-218 and 743-854. Among spike-specific TCRs, nearly half reportedly target unmutated variant regions. Recipients of AZD1222 seropositive at baseline numbered only five or six.

For this clone: The target antigen is unknown.

V shed 5 bases, J shed 8 bases, and the junction held 15 bases outside the gene matches. This CDR3 comprises 16 residues. Germline V gene lookup returns CDR1 SEHNR and CDR2 FQNEAQ (reference sequence). This receptor was obtained from an adult who received the MenACWY meningococcal vaccine as a control. This specimen was peripheral blood, taken 28 days after the second dose of the MenACWY control vaccine. The genes are TRBV7-9 and TRBJ1-2; 9 bases align to TRBD1. CDR3 loop: CASSPWTGDPRGGYTF. The DNA of the CDR3 is TGTGCCAGCAGCCCCTGGACAGGGGATCCGCGGGGAGGCTACACCTTC.